This T cell receptor (beta chain) was sequenced in a study of cytomegalovirus exposure and HLA in healthy donors. Study overall: Of the donors genotyped, several hundred in all, about 80% fell in the Caucasian-associated ancestry cluster. Study-level results: Serostatus for CMV was the only available immune exposure information. Cytomegalovirus association was listed for about 170 TCR beta chains. The authors reported that TCR beta sequences could predict HLA-A and HLA-B alleles. These predictions were accurate for most subjects in the first cohort.

On this clone: Its antigen is as yet unknown.

Per germline, CDR1 PRHDT and CDR2 FYEKMQ (reference sequence). The V segment lost 3 bases and the J segment 5 bases; nucleotides outside the gene matches: 6. CDR3 length: 16 amino acids. Both 60 Vbeta primers and 13 Jbeta primers went into the PCR. The table came from immunoSEQ multiplex PCR; TCRdb's copy has only in-frame clones and leaves some out. The top ten hold around 1.5% of the sample, which has around 190,000 clones, approximately 86% seen once. Sequenced material: PBMCs. V gene TRBV13 combines with J gene TRBJ2-1; 11 bases are a match to TRBD2. This clonotype was sampled from a woman between 18 and 29 years old in good health and CMV-seronegative. CDR3 nucleotide sequence: TGTGCCAGCAGCTTCCTTAGCGGGGGGGCCGACAATGAGCAGTTCTTC. Translation: CASSFLSGGADNEQFF.